This TCR beta chain emerged from a study of shared clonotypes between healthy human individuals. Per the germline V gene, CDR1 is LNHDA and CDR2 is SQIVND (reference sequence). The CDR3 loop spans 15 amino acids. V shed 2 bases, J shed 1 base, and the junction held 5 bases outside the gene matches. Regarding this clone: Other DNA sequences in this sample translate to the same CDR3.

The method was immunoSEQ multiplex PCR; TCRdb's version includes in-frame clones alone and lacks a portion of them. The sample includes 2 million to 2.5 million clones, over 90% of them seen just once. The TCR sequence derives from a man aged 18 to 29 in good health. Some clones in this sample may be carry-over from other donors' samples. Sequencing was performed on naive CD4+ T cells from PBMCs. Sample subset: CD45RA+ positively selected. This chain links TRBV19 with TRBJ2-7; TRBD2 matches at 7 bases. The CDR3 protein is CASSISSGGSYEQYF. The CDR3 region has the DNA TGTGCCAGTAGTATATCTAGCGGAGGTTCCTACGAGCAGTACTTC.